These 20 T cell receptor beta chains came from one sample sequenced in a study of shared clonotypes between healthy human individuals. Libraries were prepared by immunoSEQ multiplex PCR; TCRdb keeps only in-frame clonotypes and omits some of them. The table has roughly 2,500,000 clones, 93% seen once; the top ten hold 0.35% to 0.45%. The sequencing input was naive CD4+ T cells from PBMCs. This sample's subset: CD45RA+ positively selected. Source of these receptors: a man younger than 30 in good health. Some clones in this sample may be carry-over from other donors' samples.

This clone has a handful of counts. The rearrangement joins TRBV5-1 to TRBJ1-2; TRBD1 matches at 8 bases. The length of the CDR3 is 14 residues. The germline V gene has CDR1 SGHRS and CDR2 YFSETQ. V trimming: 2 bases; J trimming: 5 bases; junction bases outside the gene matches: 5. The CDR3 region is CASSLSDRGYGYTF. The CDR3 DNA follows: TGCGCCAGCAGCTTAAGTGACAGGGGTTATGGCTACACCTTC.

This clone was seen a single time. The chain is built from TRBV6-5 and TRBJ2-6; no clear D gene. The CDR3 is made up of 11 amino acids. Trimming left V 4 bases short and J 8 bases short, with 3 bases between. CDR1 is MNHEY, CDR2 SVGAGI, per germline. The CDR3 sequence is CASSSTNVLTF. The CDR3 DNA follows: TGTGCCAGCAGTTCAACCAACGTCCTGACTTTC.

The chain carries TRBV30 and TRBJ1-2, with D tentatively TRBD1 (6 bases). Trimming left V 3 bases short and J 1 base short, with 12 bases between. Per germline, CDR1 GTSNPN and CDR2 SVGIG (reference sequence). This CDR3 has 14 amino acids. CDR3 sequence: CAWREDRFNYGYTF. The DNA of the CDR3 is TGTGCCTGGAGGGAAGACAGGTTTAACTATGGCTACACCTTC.

This rearrangement joins TRBV21-1 to TRBJ1-2; TRBD1 is taken as the D call from the table, unchecked against the DNA. TRBV21-1 is designated a pseudogene. The CDR3 runs 18 residues. The CDR3 loop is CASSNRTRQPVANYGYTF. For the CDR3, the DNA is TGTGCCAGCAGCAATCGGACCAGACAGCCCGTAGCTAACTATGGCTACACCTTC.

About this clone itself: Other DNA sequences in this sample translate to the same CDR3. This rearrangement joins TRBV28 to TRBJ1-1; D not certain. The germline V gene has CDR1 MDHEN and CDR2 SYDVKM. This CDR3 is 12 amino acids long. Trimming shortened V by 3 bases and J by 6 bases, and 8 bases separated the two germline ends. The CDR3 DNA reads TGTGCCAGCAGTTTTCGTCGTCCTGAAGCTTTCTTT. This sequence encodes CASSFRRPEAFF. Full variable domain (rest looked up from reference TRBV28 and TRBJ1-1): DVKVTQSSRYLVKRTGEKVFLECVQDMDHENMFWYRQDPGLGLRLIYFSYDVKMKEKGDIPEGYSVSREKKERFSLILESASTNQTSMYLCASSFRRPEAFFGQGTRLTVV.

The genes are TRBV5-4 and TRBJ2-5; D may be TRBD1 or TRBD2 (6 bases each). Germline V gene data show CDR1 as SGHNT and CDR2 as YYREEE (reference sequence). The CDR3 is 15 residues long. Trimming left V 1 base short and J 5 bases short, with 15 bases between. The chain's CDR3 is CASSLPGAEGETQYF. The CDR3 region has the DNA TGTGCCAGCAGCTTGCCGGGGGCTGAGGGGGAGACCCAGTACTTC.

The CDR3 reads CASSLDRSASEAFF. The CDR3, as DNA: TGTGCCAGCAGCTTAGATAGGTCGGCCTCAGAAGCTTTCTTT. The chain couples TRBV11-2 to TRBJ1-1, with no clear D. Germline V gives CDR1 SGHAT, CDR2 FQNNGV. CDR3 length: 14 residues. Trimming took 0 bases from V and 8 from J, leaving 13 bases between them.

V is TRBV4-1 and J is TRBJ1-1; 7 nucleotides match TRBD1. J lost 0 bases, V lost 0 bases, and 7 bases had no gene match. CDR3 length: 17 amino acids. CDR1 is MGHRA and CDR2 is YSYEKL in the germline V gene. CDR3 loop: CASSQDVRQGMNTEAFF. In DNA, the CDR3 is TGCGCCAGCAGCCAAGATGTGCGACAGGGTATGAACACTGAAGCTTTCTTT.

V is TRBV19 and J is TRBJ2-1, with 11 nucleotides matching TRBD2. Germline V gene sequence: CDR1 LNHDA, CDR2 SQIVND (reference sequence). The V gene end was trimmed by 6 bases and the J gene end by 0 bases; junction bases not matched to a gene: 4. The CDR3 has 16 amino acids. The CDR3 protein is CASRTSGINSYNEQFF. The CDR3 DNA reads TGTGCCAGTAGGACTAGCGGGATCAACTCCTACAATGAGCAGTTCTTC.

The rearrangement joins TRBV11-3 to TRBJ2-2; no clear D gene. The length of the CDR3 is 15 residues. Germline CDR1 and CDR2: SGHNT and YENEEA. With 5 bases removed from V and 4 bases from J, the gap between germline ends came to 14 bases. The CDR3 DNA is TGTGCCAGCAGCACAGACCCTCGCGGCACCGGGGAGCTGTTTTTT. The encoded protein is CASSTDPRGTGELFF.

The chain is built from TRBV5-5 and TRBJ2-1; TRBD2 aligns across 9 bases. CDR3 length: 13 amino acids. Germline CDR1 SGHKS, CDR2 YYEKEE (reference sequence). V trimming: 1 base; J trimming: 10 bases; junction bases outside the gene matches: 3. The CDR3 DNA reads TGTGCCAGCAGCTTGAGTAGCGGGAGAGAGCAGTTCTTC. Translation: CASSLSSGREQFF. Based on the CDR3 plus reference TRBV5-5 and TRBJ2-1, the full variable domain is DAGVTQSPTHLIKTRGQQVTLRCSPISGHKSVSWYQQVLGQGPQFIFQYYEKEERGRGNFPDRFSARQFPNYSSELNVNALLLGDSALYLCASSLSSGREQFFGPGTRLTVL.

The rearrangement joins TRBV6-1 to TRBJ2-5, with D tentatively TRBD1 or TRBD2 (6 bases each). This CDR3 is built from 16 residues. Looked up from germline, CDR1 is MNHNS and CDR2 is SASEGT. Trimming took off 1 base at V and 5 bases at J, with 17 bases between the two ends. In DNA, the CDR3 is TGTGCCAGCAGTGAAGGGTATGGGGGGCTAGGTGAGACCCAGTACTTC. This gives the protein CASSEGYGGLGETQYF.

CDR3 in DNA: TGTGCCAGTAGTATCCAAACAGGGCCCCAGCATTTT. Translated: CASSIQTGPQHF. The chain has TRBV19 and TRBJ1-5, with a possible D match to TRBD1 (5 bases). Germline V gene data show CDR1 as LNHDA and CDR2 as SQIVND (reference sequence). Trimming removed 3 bases from V and 9 bases from J, with 9 bases in between. CDR3 length: 12 amino acids.

This chain joins TRBV25-1 and TRBJ2-5; 12 bases line up with TRBD2. The V gene's germline CDR1 is MGHDK and CDR2 SYGVNS. V shed 7 bases and J 5 bases; nucleotides not matched to a gene: 8. The CDR3 consists of 15 residues. The CDR3 DNA is TGTGCCAGCACCCCTAGCGGGAGGGCCTTGGAGACCCAGTACTTC. Its translation is CASTPSGRALETQYF.

This sequence joins TRBV4-1 and TRBJ1-6; D gene uncertain. The CDR3 loop spans 13 amino acids. Trimming left V 8 bases short and J 7 bases short, with 12 bases between. In germline, CDR1 is MGHRA, CDR2 YSYEKL. The CDR3 region is CASRAQENSPLHF. Written as DNA, the CDR3 is TGCGCCAGCCGTGCCCAAGAAAATTCACCCCTCCACTTT.

V usage is TRBV6-5 and J usage is TRBJ1-2; TRBD1 is a possible D gene (6 bases). The CDR3 length is 15 residues. Trimming left V 2 bases short and J 1 base short, with 11 bases between. Germline V gene data show CDR1 as MNHEY and CDR2 as SVGAGI. The CDR3 loop is CASSYQQGYNYGYTF. The DNA for the CDR3 is TGTGCCAGCAGTTACCAACAGGGATATAACTATGGCTACACCTTC.

This sequence joins TRBV2 and TRBJ2-3; D gene uncertain. V gave up 2 bases and J gave up 2 bases, with 11 bases separating them. Germline-derived CDR1 and CDR2 are SNHLY and FYNNEI. CDR3 length: 15 amino acids. This chain's CDR3 is CASSESPHPTDTQYF. DNA of the CDR3: TGTGCCAGCAGTGAAAGCCCCCACCCCACAGATACGCAGTATTTT.

V and J are TRBV6-6 and TRBJ2-7; 9 nucleotides agree with TRBD1. The CDR3 covers 16 residues. J gave up 2 bases and V 5 bases, and 10 bases lay outside the gene matches. CDR1 and CDR2 (germline): MNHNY, SVGAGI (reference sequence). The DNA of the CDR3 is TGTGCCAGCAGTCCCAGCCAGGGACAGGGAACCTACGAGCAGTACTTC. It encodes CASSPSQGQGTYEQYF.

This chain links TRBV1 with TRBJ1-2; the table's D call, TRBD1, has no DNA check behind it. TRBV1 is reported as a pseudogene. CDR3 length equals 16 residues. The CDR3 bases are TGCACCAGCAGCCAAAATCGGGACAAAGCTAACTATGGCTACACCTTC. Protein product: CTSSQNRDKANYGYTF.

This chain uses TRBV7-9 with TRBJ2-1, with D maybe TRBD1 (5 bases). Germline assignment: CDR1 SEHNR and CDR2 FQNEAQ (reference sequence). CDR3 length: 15 amino acids. The V gene lost 6 bases and the J gene lost 5 bases, with 17 bases spanning the gap. Here the CDR3 reads CASSSLRGPNNEQFF. CDR3 sequence (DNA): TGTGCCAGCAGTTCACTTAGGGGCCCCAACAATGAGCAGTTCTTC.